This T cell receptor beta chain was profiled in a study of chemoradiotherapy in HPV16-positive cancers. In the study overall: Candidate HPV-specific T-cell clones and common TCR motifs came from functional assays in a couple of HPV16-positive patients. Points from the study as a whole: During treatment, candidate HPV-specific clones and E7-related motifs expanded in tumor. Only two HPV16-positive patients supplied the functional HPV-specificity definition.

Repertoires were sampled repeatedly during chemoradiotherapy. About this clone itself: The antigen remains undetermined.

TCRdb's table, derived via immunoSEQ multiplex PCR, lists solely in-frame clones and lacks some. Of 25,000 to 35,000 clones listed, approximately 88% are singletons. The CDR3 covers 13 residues. Germline V gene lookup returns CDR1 SGHTA and CDR2 FQGNSA. V gave up 2 bases and J gave up 6 bases; unmatched junction bases: 1. This chain connects TRBV7-2 to TRBJ2-7; the match to TRBD2 covers 10 bases. Sequencing used blood, obtained from a patient who underwent chemoradiotherapy. This clonotype was obtained from a human donor with HPV-associated anogenital cancer. The DNA for the CDR3 is TGTGCCAGCAGCTTAAGCGGGGGGGGCGAGCAGTACGTC. Its translation is CASSLSGGGEQYV.